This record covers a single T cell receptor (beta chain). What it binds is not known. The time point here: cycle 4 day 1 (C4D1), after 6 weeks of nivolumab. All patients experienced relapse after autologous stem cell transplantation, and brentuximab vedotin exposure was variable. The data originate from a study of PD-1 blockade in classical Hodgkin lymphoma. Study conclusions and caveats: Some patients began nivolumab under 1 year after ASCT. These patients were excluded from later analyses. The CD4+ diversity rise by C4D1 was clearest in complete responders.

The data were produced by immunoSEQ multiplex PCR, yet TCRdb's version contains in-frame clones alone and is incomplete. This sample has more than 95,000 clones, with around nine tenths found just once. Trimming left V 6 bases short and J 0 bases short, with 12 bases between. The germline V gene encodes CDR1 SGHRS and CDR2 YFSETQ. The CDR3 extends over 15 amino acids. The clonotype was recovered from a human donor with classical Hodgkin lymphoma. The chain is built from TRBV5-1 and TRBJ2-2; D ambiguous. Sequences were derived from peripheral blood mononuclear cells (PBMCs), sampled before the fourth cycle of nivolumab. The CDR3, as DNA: TGCGCCAGCACCCCGGTAATAACGAACACCGGGGAGCTGTTTTTT. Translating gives CASTPVITNTGELFF.